This T cell receptor beta chain was obtained from a study of T cells in Graves' hyperthyroidism and ophthalmopathy. This clonotype has ten or more counts. The target antigen is unknown. General observations from the study: Ophthalmopathy and stable hyperthyroidism were told apart by a 13 V-J model. Ophthalmopathy, which appeared later, was predicted by the model a median about 6.8 months before onset. Appearing also in blood were most of the thyroid clonotypes expanded above 0.001.

Germline CDR1 reads SGHDT; CDR2 reads YYEEEE. V lost 3 bases and J lost 7, with 17 bases in between. The CDR3 extends over 14 amino acids. Exclusion of a patient resulted from uncontrolled infection, other autoimmune disease, pregnancy or lactation. RNA transcripts provided the source from which TCR beta CDR3 regions were amplified. In the first-round RT-PCR of the TCR CDR3, the HTBI primer set was used. MiXCR, run by TCRdb on the multiplex PCR reads, gives a single entry per CDR3 protein. The sample holds roughly 500,000 distinct CDR3 sequences, about 45% seen once. The sequenced material came from peripheral blood or thyroid tissue (not recorded which). The chain employs TRBV5-6 and TRBJ2-7, with no clear D. This TCR derives from an adult woman with Graves' disease, either hyperthyroidism or ophthalmopathy (not recorded which). DNA for the CDR3: TGTGCCAGCAGCTCGGGTCTCGGGTTAGGGGAGCAGTACTTC. Protein sequence: CASSSGLGLGEQYF.